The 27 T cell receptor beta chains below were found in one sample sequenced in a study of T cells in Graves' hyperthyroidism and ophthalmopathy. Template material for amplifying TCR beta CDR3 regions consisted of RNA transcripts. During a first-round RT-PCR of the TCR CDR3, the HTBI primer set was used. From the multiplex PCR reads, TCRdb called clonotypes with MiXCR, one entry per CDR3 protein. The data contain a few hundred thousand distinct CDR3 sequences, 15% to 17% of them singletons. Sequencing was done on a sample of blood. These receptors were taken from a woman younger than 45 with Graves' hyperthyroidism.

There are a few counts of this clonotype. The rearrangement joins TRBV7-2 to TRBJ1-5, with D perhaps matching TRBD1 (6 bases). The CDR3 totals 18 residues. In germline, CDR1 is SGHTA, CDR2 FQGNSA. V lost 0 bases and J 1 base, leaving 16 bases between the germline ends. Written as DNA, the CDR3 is TGTGCCAGCAGCTTAGCTTGGTCAGGGGCTGGGAGCAATCAGCCCCAGCATTTT. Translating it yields CASSLAWSGAGSNQPQHF.

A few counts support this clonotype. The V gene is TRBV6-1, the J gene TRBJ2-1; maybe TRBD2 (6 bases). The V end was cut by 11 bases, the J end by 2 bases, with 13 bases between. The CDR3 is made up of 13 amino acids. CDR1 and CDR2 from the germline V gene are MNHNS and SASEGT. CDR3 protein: CAAGREPYNEQFF. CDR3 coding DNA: TGTGCCGCGGGACGGGAGCCCTACAATGAGCAGTTCTTC.

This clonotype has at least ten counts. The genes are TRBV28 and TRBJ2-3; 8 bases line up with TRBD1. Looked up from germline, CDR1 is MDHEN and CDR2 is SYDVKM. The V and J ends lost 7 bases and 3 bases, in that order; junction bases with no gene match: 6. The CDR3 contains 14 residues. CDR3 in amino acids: CASKGRGPTDTQYF. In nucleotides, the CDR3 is TGTGCCAGCAAGGGCAGGGGGCCTACAGATACGCAGTATTTT.

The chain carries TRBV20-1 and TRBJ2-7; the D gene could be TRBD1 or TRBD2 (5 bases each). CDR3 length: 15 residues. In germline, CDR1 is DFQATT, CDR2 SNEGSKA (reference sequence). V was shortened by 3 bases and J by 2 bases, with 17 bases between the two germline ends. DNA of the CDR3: TGCAGTGCTAGGGCAATCCGGGACCCCACCTACGAGCAGTACTTC. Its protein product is CSARAIRDPTYEQYF.

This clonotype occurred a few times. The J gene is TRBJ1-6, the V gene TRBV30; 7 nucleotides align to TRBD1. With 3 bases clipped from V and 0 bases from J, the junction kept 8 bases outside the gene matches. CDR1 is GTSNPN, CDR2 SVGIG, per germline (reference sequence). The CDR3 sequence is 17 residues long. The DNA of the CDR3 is TGTGCCTGGAGAACAGGGGAGGGAAGCTCCTATAATTCACCCCTCCACTTT. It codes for CAWRTGEGSSYNSPLHF.

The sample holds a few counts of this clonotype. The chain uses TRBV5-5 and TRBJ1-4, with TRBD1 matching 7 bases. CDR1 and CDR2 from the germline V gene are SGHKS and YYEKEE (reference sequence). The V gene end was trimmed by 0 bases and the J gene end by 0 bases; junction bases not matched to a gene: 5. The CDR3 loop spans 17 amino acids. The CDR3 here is CASSLGDSAATNEKLFF. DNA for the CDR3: TGTGCCAGCAGCTTGGGGGACAGCGCGGCAACTAATGAAAAACTGTTTTTT. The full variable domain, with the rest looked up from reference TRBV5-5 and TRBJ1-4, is DAGVTQSPTHLIKTRGQQVTLRCSPISGHKSVSWYQQVLGQGPQFIFQYYEKEERGRGNFPDRFSARQFPNYSSELNVNALLLGDSALYLCASSLGDSAATNEKLFFGSGTQLSVL.

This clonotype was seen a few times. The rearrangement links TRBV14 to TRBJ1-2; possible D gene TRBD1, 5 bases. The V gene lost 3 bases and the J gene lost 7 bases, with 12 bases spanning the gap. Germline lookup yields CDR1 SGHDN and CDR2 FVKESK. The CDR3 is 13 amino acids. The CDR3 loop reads CASSHTRGGGYTF. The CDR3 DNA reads TGTGCCAGCAGCCATACGAGGGGAGGTGGCTACACCTTC.

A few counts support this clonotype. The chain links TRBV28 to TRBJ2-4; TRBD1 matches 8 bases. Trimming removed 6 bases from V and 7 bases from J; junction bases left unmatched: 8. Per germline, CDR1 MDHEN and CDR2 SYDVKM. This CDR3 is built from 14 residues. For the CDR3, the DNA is TGTGCCAGCAGCGAGGGACAGGTCTTTAACATTCAGTACTTC. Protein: CASSEGQVFNIQYF.

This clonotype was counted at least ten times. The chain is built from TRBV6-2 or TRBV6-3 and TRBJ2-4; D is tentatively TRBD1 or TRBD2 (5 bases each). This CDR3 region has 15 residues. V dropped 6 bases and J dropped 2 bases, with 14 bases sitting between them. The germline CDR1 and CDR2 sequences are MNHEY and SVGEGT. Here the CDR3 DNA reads TGTGCCAGCAGCACTAGGGACCTACCCAAAAACATTCAGTACTTC. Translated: CASSTRDLPKNIQYF.

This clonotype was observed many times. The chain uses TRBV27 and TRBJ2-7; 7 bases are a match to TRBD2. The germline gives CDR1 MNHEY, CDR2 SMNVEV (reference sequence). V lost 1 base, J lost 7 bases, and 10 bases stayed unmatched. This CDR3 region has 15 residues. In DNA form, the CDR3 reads TGTGCCAGCAGTTTATTGTCCAGCGGGACGGGGGAGCAGTACTTC. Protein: CASSLLSSGTGEQYF.

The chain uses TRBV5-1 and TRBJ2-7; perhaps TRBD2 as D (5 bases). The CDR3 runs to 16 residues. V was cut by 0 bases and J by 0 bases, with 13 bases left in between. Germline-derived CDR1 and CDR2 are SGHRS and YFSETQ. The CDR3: CASSLGGGSHSYEQYF. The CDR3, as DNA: TGCGCCAGCAGCTTGGGGGGTGGGAGCCACTCCTACGAGCAGTACTTC.

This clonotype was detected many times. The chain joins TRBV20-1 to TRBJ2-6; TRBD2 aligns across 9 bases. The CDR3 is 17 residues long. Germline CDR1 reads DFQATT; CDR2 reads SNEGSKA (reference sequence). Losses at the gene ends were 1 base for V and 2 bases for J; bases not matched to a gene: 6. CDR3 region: CSARARSSGTGANVLTF. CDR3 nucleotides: TGCAGTGCTAGAGCTAGGTCTAGCGGGACTGGGGCCAACGTCCTGACTTTC.

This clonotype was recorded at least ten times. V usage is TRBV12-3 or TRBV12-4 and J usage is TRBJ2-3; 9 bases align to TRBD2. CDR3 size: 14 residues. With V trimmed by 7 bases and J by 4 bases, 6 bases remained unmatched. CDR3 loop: CASTLSGRSDTQYF. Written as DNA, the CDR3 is TGTGCCAGCACCCTAAGCGGGAGGTCAGATACGCAGTATTTT.

The CDR3 region is CASSERGLSSVQYF. In DNA, the CDR3 is TGTGCCAGCAGTGAAAGGGGCCTCAGCTCCGTGCAGTACTTC. This sequence joins TRBV6-1 and TRBJ2-7; D may be TRBD1 (5 bases). Germline loops: CDR1 MNHNS, CDR2 SASEGT. The V end lost 2 bases, the J end lost 9 bases, and 17 bases lay between the germline ends. There are 14 residues in the CDR3.

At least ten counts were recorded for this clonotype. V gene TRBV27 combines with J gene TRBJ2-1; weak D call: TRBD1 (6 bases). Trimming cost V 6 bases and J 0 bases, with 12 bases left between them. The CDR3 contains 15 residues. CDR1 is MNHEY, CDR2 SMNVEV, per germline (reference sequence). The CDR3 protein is CASSFRGSSYNEQFF. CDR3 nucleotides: TGTGCCAGCAGCTTCAGGGGTAGCTCCTACAATGAGCAGTTCTTC.

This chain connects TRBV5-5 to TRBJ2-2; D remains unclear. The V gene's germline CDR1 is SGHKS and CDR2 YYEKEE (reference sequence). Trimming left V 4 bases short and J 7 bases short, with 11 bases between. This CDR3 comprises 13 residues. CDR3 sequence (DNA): TGTGCCAGCAGCACCCGGACGGACGGGGAGCTGTTTTTT. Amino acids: CASSTRTDGELFF.

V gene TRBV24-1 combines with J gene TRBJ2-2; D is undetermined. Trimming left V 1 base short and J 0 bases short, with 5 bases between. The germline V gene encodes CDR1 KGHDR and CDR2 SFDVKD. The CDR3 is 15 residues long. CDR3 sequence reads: CATSDFTANTGELFF. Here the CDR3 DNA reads TGTGCCACCAGTGATTTTACAGCGAACACCGGGGAGCTGTTTTTT.

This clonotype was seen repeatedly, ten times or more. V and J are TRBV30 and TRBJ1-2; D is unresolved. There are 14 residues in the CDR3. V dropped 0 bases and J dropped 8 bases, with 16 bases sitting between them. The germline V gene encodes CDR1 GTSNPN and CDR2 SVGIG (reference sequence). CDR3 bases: TGTGCCTGGAGTGTACGGAGGGAAGGCGTCGGCTACACCTTC. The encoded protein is CAWSVRREGVGYTF.

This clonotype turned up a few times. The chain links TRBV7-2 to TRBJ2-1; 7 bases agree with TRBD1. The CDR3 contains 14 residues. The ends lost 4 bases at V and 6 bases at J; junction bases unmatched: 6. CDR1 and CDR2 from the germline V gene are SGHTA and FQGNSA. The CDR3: CASSSRGGFNEQFF. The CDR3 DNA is TGTGCCAGCAGCTCAAGAGGGGGCTTCAATGAGCAGTTCTTC.

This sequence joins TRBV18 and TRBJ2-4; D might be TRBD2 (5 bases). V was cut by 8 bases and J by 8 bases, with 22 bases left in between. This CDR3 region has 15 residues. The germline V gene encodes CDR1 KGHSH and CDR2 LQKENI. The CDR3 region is CASTTGENRMDIQYF. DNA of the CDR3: TGTGCCAGCACCACCGGGGAAAACCGCATGGACATTCAGTACTTC.

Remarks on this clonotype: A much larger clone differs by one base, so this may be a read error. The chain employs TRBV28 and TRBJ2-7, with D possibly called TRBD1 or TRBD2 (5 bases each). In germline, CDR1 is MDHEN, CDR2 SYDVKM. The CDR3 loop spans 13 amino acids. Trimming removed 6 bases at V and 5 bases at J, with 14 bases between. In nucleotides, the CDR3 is TGTGCCAGCAGAAAGGGACCAGCAAACGAGCAGTACTTC. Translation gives CASRKGPANEQYF.

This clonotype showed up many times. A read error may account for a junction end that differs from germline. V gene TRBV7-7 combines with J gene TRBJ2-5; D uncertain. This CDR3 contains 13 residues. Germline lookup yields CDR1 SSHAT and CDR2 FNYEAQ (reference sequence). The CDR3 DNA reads TGTGCTAGCAGCTTTTCGACCCAAGAGACCCAGTACTTC. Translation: CASSFSTQETQYF.

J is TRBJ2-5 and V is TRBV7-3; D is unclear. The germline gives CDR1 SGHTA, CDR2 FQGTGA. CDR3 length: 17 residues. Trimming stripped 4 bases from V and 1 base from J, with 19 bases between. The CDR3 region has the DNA TGTGCCAGCAGCTCCAAAACGGAGAGTCCCGCCCAAGAGACCCAGTACTTC. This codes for CASSSKTESPAQETQYF.

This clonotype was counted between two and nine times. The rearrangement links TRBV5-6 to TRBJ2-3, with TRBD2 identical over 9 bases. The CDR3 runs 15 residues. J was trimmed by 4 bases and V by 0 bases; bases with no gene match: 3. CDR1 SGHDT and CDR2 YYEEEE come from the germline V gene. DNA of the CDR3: TGTGCCAGCAGCTTGGAGGCTAGCGGGGCAGATACGCAGTATTTT. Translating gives CASSLEASGADTQYF.

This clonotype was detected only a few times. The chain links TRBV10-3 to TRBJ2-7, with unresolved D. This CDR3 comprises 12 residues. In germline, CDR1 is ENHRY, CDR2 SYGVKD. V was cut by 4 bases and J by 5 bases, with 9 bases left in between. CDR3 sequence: CAISGSVDEQYF. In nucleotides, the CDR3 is TGTGCCATCAGTGGAAGCGTCGACGAGCAGTACTTC.

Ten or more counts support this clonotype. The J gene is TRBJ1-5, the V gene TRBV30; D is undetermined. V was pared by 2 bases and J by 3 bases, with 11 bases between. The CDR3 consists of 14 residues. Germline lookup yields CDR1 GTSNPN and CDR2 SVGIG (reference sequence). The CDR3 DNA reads TGTGCCTGGAGTCCGGGGATACCCAATCAGCCCCAGCATTTT. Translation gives CAWSPGIPNQPQHF.

Here the CDR3 reads CSARDGGGGELFF. The CDR3 region has the DNA TGCAGTGCTAGAGATGGCGGTGGCGGGGAGCTGTTTTTT. V usage is TRBV20-1 and J usage is TRBJ2-2, with D hard to call. V was trimmed by 0 bases and J by 7 bases, leaving 9 bases between them. This CDR3 region has 13 residues. Germline V gene sequence: CDR1 DFQATT, CDR2 SNEGSKA (reference sequence).